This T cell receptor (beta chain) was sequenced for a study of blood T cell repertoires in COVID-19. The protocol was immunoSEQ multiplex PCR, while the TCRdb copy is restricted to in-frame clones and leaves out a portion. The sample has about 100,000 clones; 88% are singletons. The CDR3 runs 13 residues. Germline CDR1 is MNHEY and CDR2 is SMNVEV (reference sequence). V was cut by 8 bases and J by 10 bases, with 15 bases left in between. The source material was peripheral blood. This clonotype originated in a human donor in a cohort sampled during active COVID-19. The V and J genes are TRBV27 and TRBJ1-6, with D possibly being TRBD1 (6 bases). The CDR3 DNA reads TGTGCCAGCCAGGGGCGCACGGACTCACCCCTCCACTTT. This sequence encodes CASQGRTDSPLHF.